Each of the 3 T cell receptor beta chains below was sequenced from the same sample in a study of early T cells in non-severe SARS-CoV-2 infection. TCRdb redid the calling of the 5' RACE reads with MiXCR, one entry per CDR3 protein. The sample shows 28,000 or so distinct CDR3 sequences, roughly 5.3% of them seen only once. Sequenced: whole blood. The source of these receptors is an adult who was a healthcare worker with PCR-confirmed SARS-CoV-2 infection or an uninfected control (not recorded which).

This clonotype was recorded many times. The CDR3 DNA is TGTGCCAGCAGAACAGGGGTTTCGGATGAGCAGTTCTTC. Its translation: CASRTGVSDEQFF. V and J are TRBV6-5 and TRBJ2-1; TRBD1 agrees at 7 bases. Germline V gives CDR1 MNHEY, CDR2 SVGAGI. With 6 bases clipped from V and 8 bases from J, the junction kept 7 bases outside the gene matches. The CDR3 runs to 13 residues.

This clonotype was picked up many times. This sequence joins TRBV12-3 or TRBV12-4 and TRBJ2-1; maybe TRBD2 (5 bases). This CDR3 contains 13 residues. With 6 bases removed from V and 4 bases from J, the gap between germline ends came to 10 bases. The CDR3 nucleotides are TGTGCCAGCAGCCGGGGTTCTTACAATGAGCAGTTCTTC. Protein product: CASSRGSYNEQFF.

This clonotype came up a few times. This chain joins TRBV6-6 and TRBJ2-1; D may be TRBD1 (6 bases). The V and J ends lost 5 bases and 1 base respectively, with 18 bases between them. This CDR3 has 17 amino acids. CDR1 and CDR2 (germline): MNHNY, SVGAGI (reference sequence). The CDR3 is CASSTPRGGESYNEQFF. The CDR3 DNA follows: TGTGCCAGCAGTACTCCGCGAGGGGGAGAGTCCTACAATGAGCAGTTCTTC.